Each of the 3 T cell receptor beta chains below was sequenced from the same sample in a study of early T cells in non-severe SARS-CoV-2 infection. TCRdb redid the calling of the 5' RACE reads with MiXCR, one entry per CDR3 protein. The repertoire holds about 90,000 distinct CDR3 sequences, about 15% seen once, with around 7% in the top ten. Sequencing used whole blood. The receptors derive from an adult who was a healthcare worker with PCR-confirmed SARS-CoV-2 infection or an uninfected control (not recorded which).

The chain employs TRBV2 and TRBJ2-3, with TRBD2 matching over 11 bases. Trimming at V came to 6 bases and at J to 4 bases, leaving 3 bases not matched to a gene. This CDR3 comprises 14 residues. CDR1 is SNHLY and CDR2 is FYNNEI in the germline V gene. This chain's CDR3 is CASSASGRSDTQYF. CDR3 sequence (DNA): TGTGCCAGCAGCGCTAGCGGGAGGTCAGATACGCAGTATTTT.

This clonotype was seen a handful of times. The J gene is TRBJ1-5, the V gene TRBV4-1; D uncertain. Germline CDR1 MGHRA, CDR2 YSYEKL. V was trimmed by 0 bases and J by 1 base, leaving 10 bases between them. The CDR3 covers 16 residues. CDR3 sequence reads: CASSQEGGGSNQPQHF. The CDR3 DNA follows: TGCGCCAGCAGCCAAGAAGGTGGAGGGAGCAATCAGCCCCAGCATTTT.

This clonotype was seen ten or more times. The rearrangement links TRBV7-9 to TRBJ1-5; D call uncertain. Germline CDR1 and CDR2: SEHNR and FQNEAQ (reference sequence). V shed 1 base and J shed 4 bases, with 2 bases lying between them. The CDR3 runs to 12 residues. The CDR3 DNA reads TGTGCCAGCAGCTTAGAAAATCAGCCCCAGCATTTT. It codes for CASSLENQPQHF.